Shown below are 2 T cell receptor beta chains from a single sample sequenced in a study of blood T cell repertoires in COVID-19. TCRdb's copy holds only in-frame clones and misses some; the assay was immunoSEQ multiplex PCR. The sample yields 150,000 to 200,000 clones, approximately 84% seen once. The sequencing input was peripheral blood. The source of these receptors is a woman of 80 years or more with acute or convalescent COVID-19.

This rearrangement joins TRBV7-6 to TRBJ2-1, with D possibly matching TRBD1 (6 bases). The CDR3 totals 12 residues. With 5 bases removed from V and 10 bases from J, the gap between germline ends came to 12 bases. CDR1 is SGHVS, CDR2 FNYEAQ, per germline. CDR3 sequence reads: CASSVRTGEQFF. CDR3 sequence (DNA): TGTGCCAGCAGCGTGAGAACAGGGGAGCAGTTCTTC.

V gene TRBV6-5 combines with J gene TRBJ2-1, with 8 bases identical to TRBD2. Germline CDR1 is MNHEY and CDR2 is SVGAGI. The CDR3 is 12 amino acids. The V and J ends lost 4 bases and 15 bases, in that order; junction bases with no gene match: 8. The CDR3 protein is CASSSQAGVRFF. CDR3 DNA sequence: TGTGCCAGCAGTTCGCAAGCGGGAGTTCGGTTCTTC.